The 18 T cell receptor beta chains reported below all come from one sample, sequenced in a study of blood T cells in healthy people across ages. The use of a sample-barcoded 5' primer and a J-beta primer mix characterized a second PCR of roughly 6 to 11 cycles. MiXCR was run by TCRdb on the 5' RACE reads, yielding one entry per CDR3 protein. This table holds roughly 800,000 distinct CDR3 sequences, roughly 24% found once. These records were also assigned to another study, of T cells of mothers and their children.

Sequenced: blood. These TCRs come from a boy younger than 18 in good health.

This clonotype has a handful of counts. V is TRBV7-8 and J is TRBJ2-5; D may be TRBD1 (5 bases). This CDR3 has 14 residues. CDR1 SGHVS and CDR2 FQNEAQ come from the germline V gene. Between the trimmed V and J ends, which lost 1 base and 7 bases, there was a span of 13 bases. The CDR3 nucleotides read TGTGCCAGCAGCTTAGAGGGGCGTCTAGGGACCCAGTACTTC. It codes for CASSLEGRLGTQYF. Using reference TRBV7-8 and TRBJ2-5 for the parts outside the CDR3, the full variable domain is GAGVSQSPRYKVAKRGQDVALRCDPISGHVSLFWYQQALGQGPEFLTYFQNEAQLDKSGLPSDRFFAERPEGSVSTLKIQRTQQEDSAVYLCASSLEGRLGTQYFGPGTRLLVL.

This clonotype has a handful of counts. The chain couples TRBV7-3 to TRBJ2-5; possible D gene TRBD2, 7 bases. The end of the DNA is better explained by TRBJ2-1, so the J call may be wrong. This CDR3 contains 15 residues. Germline CDR1 SGHTA, CDR2 FQGTGA. CDR3 in amino acids: CASSHGRGAADEQFF. CDR3 bases: TGTGCCAGCAGCCACGGCCGGGGGGCGGCGGATGAGCAGTTCTTC.

This clonotype appeared a few times. V usage is TRBV12-3 or TRBV12-4 and J usage is TRBJ2-7; a possible D gene is TRBD2 (5 bases). The length of the CDR3 is 14 residues. Trimming took off 2 bases at V and 5 bases at J, with 13 bases between the two ends. The CDR3 nucleotides read TGTGCCAGCAGTTTAACGCGGGTCAGAAACGAGCAGTACTTC. This codes for CASSLTRVRNEQYF.

This clonotype was observed a few times. The rearrangement uses TRBV20-1 and TRBJ1-1; the D gene is possibly TRBD1 (6 bases). The CDR3 sequence is 14 residues long. Looked up from germline, CDR1 is DFQATT and CDR2 is SNEGSKA (reference sequence). V lost 0 bases and J 5 bases, leaving 13 bases between the germline ends. The CDR3 loop reads CSARDNRVRTEAFF. CDR3 nucleotides: TGCAGTGCTAGAGATAACAGGGTAAGAACTGAAGCTTTCTTT.

The V call is TRBV28, the J call TRBJ2-3; 8 bases map to TRBD1. This CDR3 has 12 residues. Germline V gene sequence: CDR1 MDHEN, CDR2 SYDVKM. J gave up 10 bases and V 5 bases, and 5 bases lay outside the gene matches. The CDR3 region is CASSGTGSPQYF. CDR3 nucleotide sequence: TGTGCCAGCAGTGGGACAGGCTCCCCGCAGTATTTT.

The chain carries TRBV28 and TRBJ2-5; TRBD2 matches 16 bases. Germline loops: CDR1 MDHEN, CDR2 SYDVKM. There are 18 residues in the CDR3. J was trimmed by 5 bases and V by 6 bases; bases with no gene match: 12. CDR3 protein: CASSRTGTSGGAGETQYF. The CDR3 nucleotides read TGTGCCAGCAGCAGAACCGGGACTAGCGGGGGGGCCGGGGAGACCCAGTACTTC.

The chain links TRBV5-1 to TRBJ2-5; 10 bases map to TRBD2. Judging by the DNA end, TRBJ2-1 fits better; the J call may be wrong. This CDR3 spans 15 amino acids. Germline V CDR1 and CDR2: SGHRS, YFSETQ. The CDR3, as DNA: TGCGCCAGCCTCCCCGGAGCGGGGGGGCCCAATGAGCAGTTCTTC. Its translation: CASLPGAGGPNEQFF.

The table lists this clonotype with a few counts. This sequence joins TRBV27 and TRBJ2-3, with no clear D. Trimming took 2 bases from V and 1 from J, leaving 10 bases between them. The CDR3 contains 15 residues. CDR1 is MNHEY and CDR2 is SMNVEV in the germline V gene (reference sequence). As DNA, the CDR3 is TGTGCCAGCAGTTTAAGGATAGCCCGCACAGATACGCAGTATTTT. Protein product: CASSLRIARTDTQYF.

The chain couples TRBV7-3 to TRBJ1-1; TRBD1 aligns across 9 bases. Looked up from germline, CDR1 is SGHTA and CDR2 is FQGTGA. This CDR3 is 15 amino acids long. V dropped 2 bases and J dropped 4; count of bases not matched to a gene: 5. CDR3 bases: TGTGCCAGCAGCTTATATGGACAGGGGTCCACTGAAGCTTTCTTT. It specifies CASSLYGQGSTEAFF. The full variable domain, rest sourced from reference TRBV7-3 and TRBJ1-1, is GAGVSQTPSNKVTEKGKYVELRCDPISGHTALYWYRQSLGQGPEFLIYFQGTGAADDSGLPNDRFFAVRPEGSVSTLKIQRTERGDSAVYLCASSLYGQGSTEAFFGQGTRLTVV.

This clonotype was picked up a small number of times. The chain carries TRBV6-2 or TRBV6-3 and TRBJ1-1; D possibly corresponds to TRBD1 (5 bases). CDR1 MNHEY and CDR2 SVGEGT come from the germline V gene. V shed 7 bases and J shed 4 bases, with 7 bases lying between them. CDR3 length: 11 amino acids. The CDR3 region is CASTQGTEAFF. CDR3 DNA sequence: TGTGCCAGCACCCAGGGCACTGAAGCTTTCTTT.

This clonotype was observed a few times. V and J are TRBV28 and TRBJ1-2; D remains unclear. Germline V CDR1 and CDR2: MDHEN, SYDVKM. The CDR3 contains 14 residues. Trimming stripped 10 bases from V and 4 bases from J, with 19 bases between. CDR3 DNA sequence: TGTGCCACCTCGAAAGCGGGTTTCACCTATGGCTACACCTTC. Translated, it gives CATSKAGFTYGYTF.

There are a few counts of this clonotype. The gene calls are TRBV7-9 and TRBJ2-5, with 10 bases aligning to TRBD2. The CDR3 has 18 amino acids. CDR1 SEHNR and CDR2 FQNEAQ come from the germline V gene (reference sequence). Unmatched junction bases numbered 16, after V lost 4 bases and J lost 5 bases. The CDR3 loop reads CASSSSGTSVPVGETQYF. The DNA of the CDR3 is TGTGCCAGCAGCTCCTCCGGGACTAGCGTTCCCGTGGGGGAGACCCAGTACTTC. Full variable domain (outside the CDR3, taken from reference TRBV7-9 and TRBJ2-5): DTGVSQNPRHKITKRGQNVTFRCDPISEHNRLYWYRQTLGQGPEFLTYFQNEAQLEKSRLLSDRFSAERPKGSFSTLEIQRTEQGDSAMYLCASSSSGTSVPVGETQYFGPGTRLLVL.

This clonotype was found a few times. V is TRBV12-3 or TRBV12-4 and J is TRBJ2-5; 9 bases agree with TRBD1. The CDR3 has 14 residues. V shed 6 bases, J shed 3 bases, and the junction held 5 bases outside the gene matches. The CDR3 loop is CASSRDREKETQYF. The CDR3 DNA reads as TGTGCCAGCAGCCGGGACAGGGAGAAAGAGACCCAGTACTTC.

The J gene is TRBJ2-7, the V gene TRBV30; TRBD2 matches at 8 bases. Germline V CDR1 and CDR2: GTSNPN, SVGIG (reference sequence). J was trimmed by 6 bases and V by 3 bases; bases with no gene match: 4. The CDR3 extends over 12 amino acids. CDR3 DNA: TGTGCCTGGAGCCCAGCGGGGGCCGAGCAGTACTTC. It is translated as CAWSPAGAEQYF. Based on the CDR3 plus reference TRBV30 and TRBJ2-7, the full variable domain is SQTIHQWPATLVQPVGSPLSLECTVEGTSNPNLYWYRQAAGRGLQLLFYSVGIGQISSEVPQNLSASRPQDRQFILSSKKLLLSDSGFYLCAWSPAGAEQYFGPGTRLTVT.

This clonotype turned up a few times. This rearrangement joins TRBV13 to TRBJ2-4; a weak D match, TRBD1 (5 bases). The ends were cut back, 5 bases at V and 1 base at J, with 9 bases in the middle. This CDR3 is built from 14 residues. From germline, CDR1 is PRHDT and CDR2 FYEKMQ (reference sequence). The CDR3 region is CASSDQGAKNIQYF. Written as DNA, the CDR3 is TGTGCCAGCAGCGACCAGGGTGCCAAAAACATTCAGTACTTC.

The chain's CDR3 is CASSPGQAGQPQHF. The CDR3 region has the DNA TGTGCCAGCTCACCGGGACAGGCCGGTCAGCCCCAGCATTTT. The chain couples TRBV18 to TRBJ1-5, with 8 bases matching TRBD1. CDR3 length equals 14 residues. Trimming took 3 bases from V and 6 from J; bases not matched to a gene: 4. Germline assignment: CDR1 KGHSH and CDR2 LQKENI.

This clonotype was seen more than once but under ten times. V is TRBV9 and J is TRBJ2-5; TRBD1 matches 7 bases. The germline V gene encodes CDR1 SGDLS and CDR2 YYNGEE. The V gene end was trimmed by 0 bases and the J gene end by 2 bases; junction bases not matched to a gene: 4. This CDR3 contains 15 residues. The CDR3, as DNA: TGTGCCAGCAGCGTAGCTGTCAGGGGGCAAGAGACCCAGTACTTC. It encodes CASSVAVRGQETQYF.

This CDR3 is CASSVNRALEETQYF. In DNA, the CDR3 is TGTGCCAGCAGCGTAAACCGGGCCCTAGAAGAGACCCAGTACTTC. The rearrangement joins TRBV7-9 to TRBJ2-5; no reliable D call. V was clipped by 5 bases and J by 3 bases, with 16 bases between them. CDR1 SEHNR and CDR2 FQNEAQ come from the germline V gene (reference sequence). The CDR3 runs to 15 residues.